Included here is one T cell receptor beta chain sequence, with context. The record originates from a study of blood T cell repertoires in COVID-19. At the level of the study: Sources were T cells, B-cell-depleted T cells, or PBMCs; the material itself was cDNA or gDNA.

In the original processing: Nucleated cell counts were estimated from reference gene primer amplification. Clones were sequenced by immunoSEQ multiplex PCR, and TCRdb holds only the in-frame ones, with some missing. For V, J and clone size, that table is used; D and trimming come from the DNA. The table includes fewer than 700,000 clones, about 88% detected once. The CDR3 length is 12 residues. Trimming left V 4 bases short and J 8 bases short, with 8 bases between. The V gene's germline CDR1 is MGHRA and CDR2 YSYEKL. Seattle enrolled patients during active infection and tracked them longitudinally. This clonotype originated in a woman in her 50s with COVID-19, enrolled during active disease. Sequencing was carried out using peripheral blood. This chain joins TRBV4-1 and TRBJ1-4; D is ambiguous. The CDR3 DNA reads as TGCGCCAGCAGCCGAGCAGGAGAAAAACTGTTTTTT. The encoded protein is CASSRAGEKLFF.